The 28 T cell receptor beta chains listed next were all sequenced from one sample in a study of CD8 T cells in ankylosing spondylitis. The antigens for these receptors are not known. TCRdb called the 5' RACE reads again in MiXCR, with one record for every CDR3 protein. This table has 350,000 to 450,000 distinct CDR3 sequences, roughly 25% appearing once. Study-wide results and caveats: About 8 highly homologous variants made up a TCR beta motif, and this motif appeared characteristic of ankylosing spondylitis blood.

Sample: blood, either unsorted or a sorted T cell fraction (not recorded which). These receptors all come from a male donor with ankylosing spondylitis.

This clonotype was seen a handful of times. The rearrangement joins TRBV29-1 to TRBJ2-5; D may be TRBD1 or TRBD2 (5 bases each). V was cut by 4 bases and J by 4 bases, with 13 bases left in between. This CDR3 spans 13 amino acids. Germline values: CDR1 SQVTM, CDR2 ANQGSEA. CDR3 loop: CSVGMGVGETQYF. Written as DNA, the CDR3 is TGCAGCGTTGGTATGGGGGTAGGAGAGACCCAGTACTTC.

This rearrangement joins TRBV7-2 to TRBJ2-5; unclear D gene. Per the germline V gene, CDR1 is SGHTA and CDR2 is FQGNSA. The CDR3 runs 13 residues. V lost 5 bases, J lost 4 bases, and 11 bases lay in between. CDR3: CASSTGPGETQYF. In DNA, the CDR3 is TGTGCCAGCAGCACCGGGCCCGGAGAGACCCAGTACTTC.

This chain links TRBV10-3 with TRBJ2-3; no clear D. Trimming pared 2 bases from V and 1 base from J, leaving 13 bases between. The CDR3 consists of 16 residues. CDR1 is ENHRY and CDR2 is SYGVKD in the germline V gene. Here the CDR3 reads CAISEPPYVGTDTQYF. The DNA of the CDR3 is TGTGCCATCAGTGAGCCACCCTATGTGGGCACAGATACGCAGTATTTT.

The V call is TRBV5-1, the J call TRBJ2-1; D remains unclear. Germline CDR1 reads SGHRS; CDR2 reads YFSETQ. The CDR3 is 15 residues long. V lost 0 bases and J 2 bases, leaving 9 bases between the germline ends. CDR3 DNA sequence: TGCGCCAGCAGCTTGGTAGGCTTACCCTACAATGAGCAGTTCTTC. Residues: CASSLVGLPYNEQFF.

V and J are TRBV18 and TRBJ2-7; 7 nucleotides align to TRBD2. Trimming took 5 bases from V and 7 from J; bases not matched to a gene: 8. The CDR3 has 13 amino acids. Germline V CDR1 and CDR2: KGHSH, LQKENI. CDR3 DNA sequence: TGTGCCAGCTCAGCGGGGGTAAGTGAGGAGCAGTACGTC. Translation gives CASSAGVSEEQYV.

V is TRBV11-1 and J is TRBJ1-4; D may be TRBD1 (5 bases). The CDR3 covers 21 residues. V was clipped by 5 bases and J by 2 bases, with 30 bases between them. The germline V gene has CDR1 SGHAT and CDR2 FQDESV (reference sequence). CDR3 sequence reads: CASSALRRGLINPYTNEKLFF. The CDR3 DNA follows: TGTGCCAGCAGCGCACTCCGTAGGGGACTCATAAATCCTTACACTAATGAAAAACTGTTTTTT.

This clonotype came up a few times. The gene calls are TRBV7-6 and TRBJ2-1; D gene uncertain. The germline gives CDR1 SGHVS, CDR2 FNYEAQ. V was trimmed by 2 bases and J by 9 bases, leaving 11 bases between them. The CDR3 extends over 13 amino acids. The CDR3 nucleotides read TGTGCCAGCAGCTTACCCTCGACTTTTGAGCAGTTCTTC. This sequence encodes CASSLPSTFEQFF.

In its sample, this clonotype was seen a few times. The rearrangement uses TRBV7-9 and TRBJ1-3, with D possibly being TRBD1 (6 bases). There are 16 residues in the CDR3. Trimming pared 3 bases from V and 4 bases from J, leaving 16 bases between. Per the germline V gene, CDR1 is SEHNR and CDR2 is FQNEAQ (reference sequence). The CDR3: CASSFTGSPSGNTIYF. In DNA form, the CDR3 reads TGTGCCAGCAGCTTCACAGGGTCCCCCAGCGGAAACACCATATATTTT.

The rearrangement links TRBV21-1 to TRBJ2-3; the table's TRBD1 call for D was not verified on the DNA. TRBV21-1 is a documented pseudogene. CDR3 length: 16 residues. The CDR3: CASSKVLGGSGDTQYF. The CDR3 coding sequence is TGTGCCAGCAGCAAAGTGCTCGGGGGGAGTGGAGATACGCAGTATTTT.

This clonotype was seen only a few times. The chain has TRBV2 and TRBJ1-4, with D possibly TRBD1 on 5 matching bases. This CDR3 comprises 15 residues. The V and J ends lost 4 bases and 2 bases respectively, with 11 bases between them. Germline V gene lookup returns CDR1 SNHLY and CDR2 FYNNEI. The CDR3 loop is CASSAGRTTNEKLFF. DNA of the CDR3: TGTGCCAGCAGTGCAGGGCGTACGACTAATGAAAAACTGTTTTTT. Looking up the rest from reference TRBV2 and TRBJ1-4 gives the full variable domain: EPEVTQTPSHQVTQMGQEVILRCVPISNHLYFYWYRQILGQKVEFLVSFYNNEISEKSEIFDDQFSVERPDGSNFTLKIRSTKLEDSAMYFCASSAGRTTNEKLFFGSGTQLSVL.

A single count supports this clonotype. The chain couples TRBV21-1 to TRBJ1-4; TRBD1 was called by the table and not checked on the DNA. TRBV21-1 is annotated as a pseudogene. The CDR3 loop spans 16 amino acids. Here the CDR3 DNA reads TGTGCCAGCAGCTCCGACAGAGGTGCAACTAATGAAAAACTGTTTTTT. Protein sequence: CASSSDRGATNEKLFF.

This clonotype was counted a few times. J is TRBJ2-7 and V is TRBV10-1; 8 nucleotides agree with TRBD1. Germline V gene sequence: CDR1 WNHNN, CDR2 SYGVQD (reference sequence). V shed 3 bases and J 7 bases; nucleotides not matched to a gene: 11. This CDR3 is built from 15 residues. The CDR3 DNA is TGCGCCAGCAGTGACCGAACCAGGGGGCGGTGGGAGCAGTACTTC. Translated, it gives CASSDRTRGRWEQYF.

This chain links TRBV5-1 with TRBJ1-1; 7 bases line up with TRBD1. CDR1 and CDR2 from the germline V gene are SGHRS and YFSETQ. Trimming took 4 bases from V and 4 from J; bases not matched to a gene: 28. There are 21 residues in the CDR3. The CDR3 DNA sequence: TGCGCCAGCAGCAGTAAGGGAATAAGGGGGACAGCAGGTAAGATGCGCACTGAAGCTTTCTTT. Translated, it gives CASSSKGIRGTAGKMRTEAFF.

J is TRBJ2-5 and V is TRBV20-1; TRBD2 might be the D (6 bases). Between the trimmed V and J ends, which lost 3 bases and 2 bases, there was a span of 10 bases. This CDR3 comprises 13 residues. The germline gives CDR1 DFQATT, CDR2 SNEGSKA (reference sequence). DNA for the CDR3: TGCAGTGCTAGTAGCGGAGTACAAGAGACCCAGTACTTC. As protein: CSASSGVQETQYF.

The rearrangement links TRBV20-1 to TRBJ1-1, with 8 bases fitting TRBD1. The CDR3 length is 14 residues. V dropped 3 bases and J dropped 3; count of bases not matched to a gene: 6. Germline assignment: CDR1 DFQATT and CDR2 SNEGSKA (reference sequence). The CDR3 DNA follows: TGCAGTGCTAGTCGGACAGGGATCGACACTGAAGCTTTCTTT. It yields the protein CSASRTGIDTEAFF.

This clonotype turned up a few times. The rearrangement joins TRBV18 to TRBJ2-5; TRBD2 matches 8 bases. Losses at the gene ends were 1 base for V and 14 bases for J; bases not matched to a gene: 15. The CDR3 sequence is 15 residues long. Germline CDR1 is KGHSH and CDR2 is LQKENI. The DNA of the CDR3 is TGTGCCAGCTCACCACTCGACGGGAGGGCCAGTGATTGTTACTTC. Protein product: CASSPLDGRASDCYF.

This clonotype was detected a few times. The rearrangement uses TRBV19 and TRBJ2-3; the match to TRBD1 covers 8 bases. The CDR3 sequence is 13 residues long. The V gene end was trimmed by 4 bases and the J gene end by 4 bases; junction bases not matched to a gene: 1. CDR1 and CDR2 from the germline V gene are LNHDA and SQIVND (reference sequence). The CDR3 loop is CASSRTGPDTQYF. In nucleotides, the CDR3 is TGTGCCAGTAGTAGGACAGGGCCAGATACGCAGTATTTT.

V usage is TRBV20-1 and J usage is TRBJ2-1; D ambiguous. This CDR3 is built from 9 residues. Germline V gene lookup returns CDR1 DFQATT and CDR2 SNEGSKA (reference sequence). The CDR3 DNA reads TGCAACAAACACAATGAGCAGTTCTTC. Translation gives CNKHNEQFF.

This clonotype was seen at least ten times. This chain uses TRBV12-3 or TRBV12-4 with TRBJ1-4; D call uncertain. Trimming pared 6 bases from V and 0 bases from J, leaving 8 bases between. The CDR3 is made up of 14 amino acids. The CDR3, as DNA: TGTGCCAGCAGCAGACCGGCAACTAATGAAAAACTGTTTTTT. Translated: CASSRPATNEKLFF.

This clonotype was counted between two and nine times. The CDR3 loop reads CASSPKVAVPTDTQYF. CDR3 DNA sequence: TGTGCCAGCAGTCCCAAGGTAGCGGTGCCCACAGATACGCAGTATTTT. V gene TRBV14 combines with J gene TRBJ2-3, with a possible D match to TRBD2 (6 bases). This CDR3 contains 16 residues. The V end lost 6 bases, the J end lost 2 bases, and 18 bases lay between the germline ends. CDR1 SGHDN and CDR2 FVKESK come from the germline V gene.

The table lists this clonotype with a count of one. This chain connects TRBV12-3 or TRBV12-4 to TRBJ1-1; no clear D gene. The V and J ends lost 5 bases and 0 bases respectively, with 10 bases between them. CDR3 length: 14 amino acids. Here the CDR3 DNA reads TGTGCCAGCAGTGTTGTAGTCATGAACACTGAAGCTTTCTTT. Protein sequence: CASSVVVMNTEAFF.

The V and J genes are TRBV15 and TRBJ2-7; 8 nucleotides align to TRBD2. The CDR3 spans 15 residues. CDR1 LNHNV and CDR2 YYDKDF come from the germline V gene (reference sequence). V was clipped by 1 base and J by 7 bases; unmatched bases: 9. The CDR3 DNA follows: TGTGCCACCAGCAGAGGTGGGGCGGGAGGTGAGGAGCAGTACGTC. Protein: CATSRGGAGGEEQYV.

J is TRBJ2-5 and V is TRBV4-1; 11 nucleotides agree with TRBD2. CDR3 length: 16 residues. The germline V gene has CDR1 MGHRA and CDR2 YSYEKL. The trim removed 4 bases at V and 7 bases at J, leaving 11 bases unmatched. CDR3 sequence (DNA): TGCGCCAGCAGCCGAGGGACTAGCGGTTCCAGTGCGACCCAGTACTTC. Its protein is CASSRGTSGSSATQYF.

This clonotype was seen a few times. The rearrangement uses TRBV2 and TRBJ1-2; D is unclear. This CDR3 is 13 amino acids long. Germline V gene sequence: CDR1 SNHLY, CDR2 FYNNEI. V was pared by 2 bases and J by 4 bases, with 8 bases between. CDR3 loop: CASSENQSYGYTF. The CDR3 coding sequence is TGTGCCAGCAGTGAAAACCAGTCCTATGGCTACACCTTC.

The chain joins TRBV12-3 or TRBV12-4 to TRBJ2-5; 11 bases are shared with TRBD1. Unmatched junction bases numbered 6, after V lost 5 bases and J lost 4 bases. CDR3 size: 15 residues. The CDR3 loop is CASSRTGGHGETQYF. In DNA, the CDR3 is TGTGCCAGCAGTCGGACAGGGGGCCATGGAGAGACCCAGTACTTC.

The J gene is TRBJ2-1, the V gene TRBV12-3 or TRBV12-4; D gene unclear. Trimming cost V 3 bases and J 9 bases, with 9 bases left between them. This CDR3 contains 12 residues. CDR3 DNA: TGTGCCAGCAGTTTTTTGAGCAGTGAGCAGTTCTTC. Residues: CASSFLSSEQFF.

The CDR3 sequence is CASSFLLYGRERYNEQFF. The CDR3, as DNA: TGTGCCAGCAGCTTTTTGCTCTATGGAAGAGAAAGGTACAATGAGCAGTTCTTC. The chain combines TRBV14 with TRBJ2-1; D call uncertain. V lost 5 bases, J lost 4 bases, and 24 bases lay in between. This CDR3 is built from 18 residues. CDR1 and CDR2 (germline): SGHDN, FVKESK.

The chain couples TRBV12-3 or TRBV12-4 to TRBJ2-5; 10 nucleotides align to TRBD2. This CDR3 spans 17 amino acids. Germline trimming cut 3 bases from V and 4 bases from J; bases unmatched to any gene: 11. The CDR3: CASSFDLAGEGRETQYF. CDR3 DNA sequence: TGTGCCAGCAGTTTTGACCTAGCGGGAGAAGGAAGAGAGACCCAGTACTTC.